These T cell receptor beta chains were read from a single sample in a study of OX40 agonist ivuxolimab in advanced cancers. Method: immunoSEQ multiplex PCR; TCRdb's copy keeps in-frame clones and lacks some. The sample carries about 51,000 clones, about 90% recorded once. Sequencing used CD4+ or CD8+ T cells sorted from blood, obtained in a trial of the OX40 agonist ivuxolimab. These receptors all come from an adult with an advanced solid tumor such as melanoma, head and neck, liver or kidney cancer. CDR3s include the opening cysteine and the closing phenylalanine or tryptophan. D genes are given only for firm matches. For some rows the clone size is stated as once, few or many, or as a class when expanded; others skip it.

clone size	V gene	D gene	J gene	CDR3 protein	CDR3 DNA
once	TRBV5-5	NA	TRBJ2-2	CASSFGGGNTGELFF	TGTGCCAGCAGCTTCGGCGGGGGCAACACCGGGGAGCTGTTTTTT
NA	TRBV15	TRBD1	TRBJ1-4	CATSGDRAPNEKLFF	TGTGCCACCAGCGGGGACAGGGCCCCTAATGAAAAACTGTTTTTT
NA	TRBV30	NA	TRBJ1-3	CAWRWGAGNTIYF	TGTGCCTGGAGGTGGGGGGCTGGAAACACCATATATTTT
NA	TRBV7-3	TRBD2	TRBJ2-3	CASSPGTRGTDTQYF	TGTGCCAGCAGCCCCGGGACTAGAGGCACAGATACGCAGTATTTT
NA	TRBV7-8	NA	TRBJ1-5	CASSPAGGNQPQHF	TGTGCCAGCAGCCCAGCGGGGGGCAATCAGCCCCAGCATTTT
NA	TRBV7-6	TRBD2	TRBJ2-2	CASSLGMITSGSALELFF	TGTGCCAGCAGCTTAGGAATGATTACTAGCGGGTCCGCGTTGGAGCTGTTTTTT
NA	TRBV4-1	NA	TRBJ1-4	CASSLPGMYEKLFF	TGCGCCAGCAGCCTCCCCGGGATGTATGAAAAACTGTTTTTT
NA	TRBV28	TRBD2	TRBJ2-5	CASSQSGGVQETQYF	TGTGCCAGCAGCCAGAGCGGGGGGGTACAAGAGACCCAGTACTTC
NA	TRBV19	NA	TRBJ1-1	CASSILRDIPGGLNTEAFF	TGTGCCAGTAGTATCCTGAGGGACATCCCCGGGGGGCTTAACACTGAAGCTTTCTTT
NA	TRBV25-1	NA	TRBJ2-2	CASSYSGFWDTGELFF	TGTGCCAGCAGTTACTCAGGGTTTTGGGACACCGGGGAGCTGTTTTTT
NA	TRBV7-7	NA	TRBJ2-5	CASSLDGDRRGTQYF	TGTGCTAGCAGCTTAGACGGGGATCGGCGTGGGACCCAGTACTTC
NA	TRBV12-2	NA	TRBJ1-2	CASRNGTVPLDGYTF	TGTGCAAGTCGGAACGGGACCGTGCCCCTGGATGGCTACACCTTC
NA	TRBV7-2	NA	TRBJ1-2	CASSFGTGGYTF	TGTGCCAGCAGCTTCGGGACGGGGGGCTACACCTTC
NA	TRBV15	TRBD2	TRBJ2-7	CATSGRGSKDEQYF	TGTGCCACCAGCGGGAGGGGAAGTAAGGACGAGCAGTACTTC
once	TRBV29-1	TRBD2	TRBJ2-3	CSVVGREGHGDTQYF	TGCAGCGTTGTTGGGCGGGAGGGCCATGGGGATACGCAGTATTTT
few	TRBV19	NA	TRBJ1-1	CASSINRGNTEAFF	TGTGCCAGTAGTATTAACCGTGGGAACACTGAAGCTTTCTTT
NA	TRBV28	NA	TRBJ2-1	CASSPGGTPYNEQFF	TGTGCCAGCAGTCCTGGGGGGACACCGTACAATGAGCAGTTCTTC
NA	TRBV7-9	NA	TRBJ2-7	CASSRGDKGLSEQYF	TGTGCCAGCAGCCGCGGGGACAAGGGGCTTTCCGAGCAGTACTTC
NA	TRBV7-9	TRBD2	TRBJ2-7	CASGPSGRIGSYEQYF	TGTGCCAGCGGGCCTAGCGGGAGGATCGGGTCCTACGAGCAGTACTTC
NA	TRBV6-1	NA	TRBJ1-5	CASRGAGARNQPQHF	TGTGCCAGCAGGGGGGCGGGGGCCCGCAATCAGCCCCAGCATTTT
NA	TRBV10-1	TRBD2	TRBJ2-4	CASHGGGPQNIQYF	TGCGCCAGTCACGGGGGGGGCCCCCAAAACATTCAGTACTTC
NA	TRBV10-3	NA	TRBJ2-7	CAISESRETDYEQYF	TGTGCCATCAGTGAGTCGAGGGAGACCGACTACGAGCAGTACTTC
NA	TRBV5-4	TRBD2	TRBJ2-2	CASSPIAGGAGGELFF	TGTGCCAGCAGCCCCATAGCGGGTGGGGCGGGCGGGGAGCTGTTTTTT
NA	TRBV12-2	NA	TRBJ2-7	CASRSPPGTASYEQYF	TGTGCAAGTCGCTCCCCTCCCGGGACCGCGTCCTACGAGCAGTACTTC
NA	TRBV10-3	NA	TRBJ1-1	CAIGGANTEAFF	TGTGCCATCGGAGGGGCGAACACTGAAGCTTTCTTT
NA	TRBV7-3	NA	TRBJ2-1	CASSMDSAVQFF	TGTGCCAGCAGCATGGACAGTGCGGTGCAGTTCTTC
NA	TRBV28	TRBD1	TRBJ1-6	CASTLLGQGNSPLHF	TGTGCCAGCACTCTCCTGGGACAGGGGAATTCACCCCTCCACTTT
NA	TRBV27	NA	TRBJ2-7	CASSLETGYSYEQYF	TGTGCCAGCAGTTTAGAGACAGGCTACTCCTACGAGCAGTACTTC
NA	TRBV28	NA	TRBJ2-7	CASNARNYEQYF	TGTGCCAGCAACGCGAGGAACTACGAGCAGTACTTC
once	TRBV19	TRBD2	TRBJ2-1	CASSFTSGELYNEQFF	TGTGCCAGTAGTTTCACTAGCGGAGAGCTCTACAATGAGCAGTTCTTC
NA	TRBV5-1	NA	TRBJ2-3	CASSLGRITDTQYF	TGCGCCAGCAGCTTGGGACGGATCACAGATACGCAGTATTTT
NA	TRBV11-2	TRBD2	TRBJ2-3	CASSLGGGATDTQYF	TGTGCCAGCAGCTTAGGCGGGGGGGCCACAGATACGCAGTATTTT
NA	TRBV30	NA	TRBJ2-2	CAWSALPANTGELFF	TGTGCCTGGAGTGCTCTACCGGCGAACACCGGGGAGCTGTTTTTT
once	TRBV4-1	TRBD1	TRBJ1-2	CASSQEWTGSGRYGYTF	TGCGCCAGCAGCCAAGAGTGGACAGGGTCTGGCCGCTATGGCTACACCTTC
NA	TRBV7-8	NA	TRBJ2-7	CASSLKLGSSYEQYF	TGTGCCAGCAGCTTAAAGCTGGGTAGCTCCTACGAGCAGTACTTC
NA	TRBV6-5	NA	TRBJ1-2	CASSQGNYGYTF	TGTGCCAGCTCTCAGGGGAACTACGGCTACACCTTC
NA	TRBV4-1	TRBD2	TRBJ2-5	CASSLGLAGGGSQYF	TGCGCCAGCAGCTTGGGACTAGCGGGGGGCGGGTCCCAGTACTTC
NA	TRBV9	TRBD1	TRBJ1-2	CATGDRANYGYTF	TGTGCGACTGGGGACAGAGCTAACTATGGCTACACCTTC
NA	TRBV5-6	NA	TRBJ2-7	CASSSELVYSYEQYF	TGTGCCAGCAGCTCCGAGCTGGTCTACTCCTACGAGCAGTACTTC
NA	TRBV7-9	TRBD1	TRBJ1-1	CASSFGSTGSEAFF	TGTGCCAGCAGCTTTGGGTCGACAGGGTCTGAAGCTTTCTTT
NA	TRBV5-1	NA	TRBJ2-5	CASSLGQETQYF	TGCGCCAGCAGCTTGGGGCAAGAGACCCAGTACTTC
once	TRBV7-8	TRBD2	TRBJ2-7	CASSSGLAGGEQYF	TGTGCCAGCAGCTCGGGACTAGCGGGAGGAGAGCAGTACTTC
NA	TRBV5-1	NA	TRBJ1-1	CASSLDSFTEAFF	TGCGCCAGCAGCTTGGACAGTTTCACTGAAGCTTTCTTT
NA	TRBV18	NA	TRBJ2-6	CASSPPSSYSGANVLTF	TGTGCCAGCTCACCACCGAGTTCTTACTCTGGGGCCAACGTCCTGACTTTC
NA	TRBV28	TRBD1	TRBJ1-5	CASSRQGDGQPQHF	TGTGCCAGCAGTAGACAGGGGGATGGTCAGCCCCAGCATTTT
NA	TRBV30	NA	TRBJ1-5	CAWSSGYNQPQHF	TGTGCCTGGAGTTCAGGGTACAATCAGCCCCAGCATTTT